The next 29 T cell receptor beta chains were all read from a single sample in a study of OX40 agonist ivuxolimab in advanced cancers. The library was obtained by the immunoSEQ multiplex PCR assay. TCRdb mirrors the immuneACCESS table, restricted to in-frame sequences. Some clones are absent from its copies; in checked studies, under half trace to an unresolved V gene, and the reason for the others is unknown. The sample table contains approximately 68,000 clones; only one count was recorded for roughly 80% of them. Clones ranked in the top ten supply more than 2% of the sample. Source: CD4+ or CD8+ T cells sorted from blood, taken in a trial of the OX40 agonist ivuxolimab. Receptors were obtained from an adult with an advanced solid tumor such as melanoma, head and neck, liver or kidney cancer.

V gene TRBV28 combines with J gene TRBJ2-7, with D hard to call. The ends were cut back, 7 bases at V and 2 bases at J, with 12 bases in the middle. CDR1 is MDHEN, CDR2 SYDVKM, per germline. This CDR3 is 13 amino acids long. CDR3 coding DNA: TGTGCCAGCAATCCTGGCAGTACCTACGAGCAGTACTTC. Residues: CASNPGSTYEQYF.

This rearrangement joins TRBV5-6 to TRBJ1-1; TRBD1 is a possible D gene (6 bases). The CDR3 is 14 residues long. V lost 2 bases and J 10 bases, leaving 18 bases between the germline ends. Germline lookup yields CDR1 SGHDT and CDR2 YYEEEE. The DNA of the CDR3 is TGTGCCAGCAGCTTCCGTTCCATAGGGGGGGGAGCTTTCTTT. This codes for CASSFRSIGGGAFF. Based on the CDR3 plus reference TRBV5-6 and TRBJ1-1, the full variable domain is DAGVTQSPTHLIKTRGQQVTLRCSPKSGHDTVSWYQQALGQGPQFIFQYYEEEERQRGNFPDRFSGHQFPNYSSELNVNALLLGDSALYLCASSFRSIGGGAFFGQGTRLTVV.

V usage is TRBV5-4 and J usage is TRBJ2-5, with TRBD1 matching over 7 bases. The germline gives CDR1 SGHNT, CDR2 YYREEE (reference sequence). The CDR3 covers 15 residues. The junction had 10 bases not matched to a gene; V was cut back by 4 bases and J by 4 bases. Here the CDR3 reads CASSPIGQAGETQYF. In DNA form, the CDR3 reads TGTGCCAGCAGCCCAATAGGACAGGCCGGAGAGACCCAGTACTTC.

In its sample, this clone was seen a few times. The chain uses TRBV19 and TRBJ1-3, with D uncertain. Germline V CDR1 and CDR2: LNHDA, SQIVND (reference sequence). The CDR3 is 15 residues long. V gave up 6 bases and J gave up 0 bases, with 12 bases separating them. CDR3 in amino acids: CASRQDLLSGNTIYF. For the CDR3, the DNA is TGTGCCAGTAGGCAGGACCTTCTCTCTGGAAACACCATATATTTT.

The V call is TRBV19, the J call TRBJ2-1; D perhaps matches TRBD1 (6 bases). This CDR3 comprises 14 residues. The V end was cut by 5 bases, the J end by 6 bases, with 14 bases between. Germline CDR1 and CDR2: LNHDA and SQIVND (reference sequence). The CDR3 loop is CASSAGEPPNEQFF. CDR3 nucleotides: TGTGCCAGTAGTGCAGGGGAGCCCCCCAATGAGCAGTTCTTC.

The genes are TRBV7-9 and TRBJ2-3, with D hard to call. The ends were cut back, 2 bases at V and 4 bases at J, with 7 bases in the middle. Germline CDR1 is SEHNR and CDR2 is FQNEAQ (reference sequence). This CDR3 has 13 amino acids. The DNA of the CDR3 is TGTGCCAGCAGCTTATTAGTACCAGATACGCAGTATTTT. Its translation: CASSLLVPDTQYF. Using reference TRBV7-9 and TRBJ2-3 for the parts outside the CDR3, the full variable domain is DTGVSQNPRHKITKRGQNVTFRCDPISEHNRLYWYRQTLGQGPEFLTYFQNEAQLEKSRLLSDRFSAERPKGSFSTLEIQRTEQGDSAMYLCASSLLVPDTQYFGPGTRLTVL.

This clone was seen only a few times. The chain carries TRBV19 and TRBJ2-7, with D possibly TRBD2 on 5 matching bases. Trimming removed 9 bases at V and 0 bases at J, with 6 bases between. Germline CDR1 is LNHDA and CDR2 is SQIVND (reference sequence). The CDR3 extends over 11 amino acids. The DNA of the CDR3 is TGTGCCAGCGGGAACTCCTACGAGCAGTACTTC. This codes for CASGNSYEQYF. Supplemented by reference TRBV19 and TRBJ2-7, the full variable domain reads DGGITQSPKYLFRKEGQNVTLSCEQNLNHDAMYWYRQDPGQGLRLIYYSQIVNDFQKGDIAEGYSVSREKKESFPLTVTSAQKNPTAFYLCASGNSYEQYFGPGTRLTVT.

The chain links TRBV6-1 to TRBJ2-1; no reliable D call. From germline, CDR1 is MNHNS and CDR2 SASEGT. This CDR3 has 11 amino acids. Between the trimmed V and J ends, which lost 4 bases and 6 bases, there was a span of 4 bases. CDR3 DNA: TGTGCCAGCAGTGTAGTCAATGAGCAGTTCTTC. This sequence encodes CASSVVNEQFF.

As DNA, the CDR3 is TGCGCCAGCAGCCCCGCCGGGGGGGCAAATGGCTACACCTTC. It is translated as CASSPAGGANGYTF. The chain is built from TRBV5-1 and TRBJ1-2; TRBD1 is a possible D gene (6 bases). The germline V and J ends were trimmed by 4 bases and 6 bases, with 16 bases remaining between them. This CDR3 is 14 amino acids long. Germline V CDR1 and CDR2: SGHRS, YFSETQ.

This chain joins TRBV7-9 and TRBJ1-1; D ambiguous. The V end was cut by 2 bases, the J end by 4 bases, with 20 bases between. The length of the CDR3 is 17 residues. CDR1 and CDR2 from the germline V gene are SEHNR and FQNEAQ (reference sequence). The chain's CDR3 is CASSLLLATGDSTEAFF. The CDR3 DNA is TGTGCCAGCAGCTTACTTTTGGCGACGGGTGATTCCACTGAAGCTTTCTTT.

This rearrangement joins TRBV7-2 to TRBJ2-5; D ambiguous. Per germline, CDR1 SGHTA and CDR2 FQGNSA. This CDR3 has 12 amino acids. V was cut by 5 bases and J by 5 bases, with 9 bases left in between. CDR3 DNA: TGTGCCAGCAGCCCCGGAAGGGAGACCCAGTACTTC. Translating gives CASSPGRETQYF.

The chain joins TRBV15 to TRBJ1-2, with 7 bases fitting TRBD1. The ends lost 5 bases at V and 2 bases at J; junction bases unmatched: 2. CDR1 is LNHNV, CDR2 YYDKDF, per germline (reference sequence). The CDR3 contains 13 residues. CDR3 DNA sequence: TGTGCCACCAGCCGGGGACAGAACTATGGCTACACCTTC. Translation gives CATSRGQNYGYTF.

The gene calls are TRBV13 and TRBJ2-5; 10 nucleotides match TRBD2. The CDR3 covers 15 residues. Trimming took 1 base from V and 5 from J; bases not matched to a gene: 4. Germline lookup yields CDR1 PRHDT and CDR2 FYEKMQ (reference sequence). DNA for the CDR3: TGTGCCAGCAGCTTAGCTTCTAGCGGGGGTGAGACCCAGTACTTC. The encoded protein is CASSLASSGGETQYF.

The CDR3 DNA is TGCGCCAGCAGCCAAATACAGGGTATAGGGGAGCTGTTTTTT. Encoded protein: CASSQIQGIGELFF. This rearrangement joins TRBV4-3 to TRBJ2-2; perhaps TRBD1 as D (6 bases). The germline V and J ends were trimmed by 2 bases and 8 bases, with 12 bases remaining between them. The CDR3 covers 14 residues. Germline CDR1 is LGHNA and CDR2 is YSLEER.

The DNA of the CDR3 is TGCGCCAGCAGCTTTTCCAGGAGCACAGATACGCAGTATTTT. Translation gives CASSFSRSTDTQYF. The rearrangement joins TRBV5-1 to TRBJ2-3; D remains ambiguous. The CDR3 runs 14 residues. Trimming cost V 2 bases and J 0 bases, with 7 bases left between them. Germline values: CDR1 SGHRS, CDR2 YFSETQ. Complete variable domain (other parts from reference TRBV5-1 and TRBJ2-3): KAGVTQTPRYLIKTRGQQVTLSCSPISGHRSVSWYQQTPGQGLQFLFEYFSETQRNKGNFPGRFSGRQFSNSRSEMNVSTLELGDSALYLCASSFSRSTDTQYFGPGTRLTVL.

This chain uses TRBV30 with TRBJ1-2; D gene uncertain. The CDR3 has 13 residues. CDR1 GTSNPN and CDR2 SVGIG come from the germline V gene (reference sequence). Trimming shortened V by 2 bases and J by 7 bases, and 14 bases separated the two germline ends. The CDR3 nucleotides are TGTGCCTGGAGTCCCGACTCCCGGTCTGGCTACACCTTC. It yields the protein CAWSPDSRSGYTF.

This rearrangement joins TRBV7-2 to TRBJ1-6; D gene uncertain. Germline assignment: CDR1 SGHTA and CDR2 FQGNSA. V lost 2 bases and J 7 bases, leaving 3 bases between the germline ends. This CDR3 has 12 amino acids. The CDR3 bases are TGTGCCAGCAGCTTACGGAATTCACCCCTCCACTTT. Protein product: CASSLRNSPLHF.

The V and J genes are TRBV6-6 and TRBJ1-1, with D possibly TRBD1 on 6 matching bases. V was trimmed by 5 bases and J by 4 bases, leaving 11 bases between them. Germline CDR1 is MNHNY and CDR2 is SVGAGI (reference sequence). The CDR3 is 13 residues long. The CDR3 is CASSNTGSTEAFF. The CDR3 DNA sequence: TGTGCCAGCAGTAACACAGGGTCCACTGAAGCTTTCTTT.

The V and J genes are TRBV2 and TRBJ1-4; D remains ambiguous. V was pared by 5 bases and J by 4 bases, with 8 bases between. CDR1 and CDR2 from the germline V gene are SNHLY and FYNNEI. The CDR3 runs 13 residues. This CDR3 reads CASSSWNNEKLFF. The CDR3 DNA is TGTGCCAGCAGTAGCTGGAATAATGAAAAACTGTTTTTT.

The V call is TRBV5-1, the J call TRBJ2-7, with a possible D match to TRBD2 (6 bases). V lost 1 base to trimming and J lost 6 bases, with 11 bases between them. The CDR3 has 13 residues. Germline CDR1 and CDR2: SGHRS and YFSETQ. The DNA for the CDR3 is TGCGCCAGCAGCTTGTCGGGGGTAGCCGAGCAGTACTTC. This codes for CASSLSGVAEQYF.

The V call is TRBV6-5, the J call TRBJ1-6; 12 bases are shared with TRBD1. The germline gives CDR1 MNHEY, CDR2 SVGAGI. Trimming removed 6 bases from V and 9 bases from J; junction bases left unmatched: 6. CDR3 length: 15 residues. CDR3 DNA: TGTGCCAGCAGCTCGGGACAGGGGGCTCTTTCACCCCTCCACTTT. Amino acid sequence: CASSSGQGALSPLHF.

The rearrangement uses TRBV4-2 and TRBJ1-4, with unresolved D. Germline lookup yields CDR1 LGHNA and CDR2 YNFKEQ. Between the trimmed V and J ends, which lost 4 bases and 3 bases, there was a span of 15 bases. The CDR3 contains 16 residues. CDR3 residues: CASSPSSRVANEKLFF. For the CDR3, the DNA is TGTGCCAGCAGCCCAAGTAGTAGGGTGGCTAATGAAAAACTGTTTTTT.

The chain has TRBV28 and TRBJ2-1; TRBD1 aligns across 9 bases. This CDR3 comprises 14 residues. The junction had 11 bases not matched to a gene; V was cut back by 7 bases and J by 10 bases. Germline values: CDR1 MDHEN, CDR2 SYDVKM. The chain's CDR3 is CASKDRGSFREQFF. In DNA, the CDR3 is TGTGCCAGCAAGGACAGGGGTTCGTTCAGGGAGCAGTTCTTC.

V usage is TRBV7-9 and J usage is TRBJ2-3; D may be TRBD2 (7 bases). The V gene lost 6 bases and the J gene lost 4 bases, with 20 bases spanning the gap. This CDR3 is built from 16 residues. CDR1 and CDR2 from the germline V gene are SEHNR and FQNEAQ (reference sequence). CDR3 DNA sequence: TGTGCCAGCAGGGCCCAAGGGGGGGATTTTCCAGATACGCAGTATTTT. Residues: CASRAQGGDFPDTQYF.

This rearrangement joins TRBV7-2 to TRBJ1-1; 9 nucleotides align to TRBD1. The trim removed 4 bases at V and 2 bases at J, leaving 2 bases unmatched. CDR3 size: 14 residues. Germline V CDR1 and CDR2: SGHTA, FQGNSA. The CDR3 coding sequence is TGTGCCAGCAGCTCACAGGGGGCCAACACTGAAGCTTTCTTT. This gives the protein CASSSQGANTEAFF.

This clone has a single count. In DNA, the CDR3 is TGTGCCAGTAGTATAGTTCCGGGGAACACTGAAGCTTTCTTT. It specifies CASSIVPGNTEAFF. The chain joins TRBV19 to TRBJ1-1; D unresolved. Trimming took 1 base from V and 1 from J, leaving 7 bases between them. The CDR3 totals 14 residues. Germline loops: CDR1 LNHDA, CDR2 SQIVND (reference sequence).

The chain joins TRBV13 to TRBJ1-3, with TRBD1 as a possible D gene (5 bases). Between the trimmed V and J ends, which lost 6 bases and 7 bases, there was a span of 16 bases. CDR3 length: 14 amino acids. CDR1 PRHDT and CDR2 FYEKMQ come from the germline V gene (reference sequence). The CDR3 nucleotides are TGTGCCAGCAGTCTTAACAGGAGGTGGAACACCATATATTTT. Translating it yields CASSLNRRWNTIYF.

The chain has TRBV19 and TRBJ2-7; 8 positions agree with TRBD1. Germline V gene lookup returns CDR1 LNHDA and CDR2 SQIVND (reference sequence). V was clipped by 2 bases and J by 7 bases; unmatched bases: 7. This CDR3 is built from 14 residues. CDR3 amino acids: CASSISAGGWEQYF. CDR3 DNA sequence: TGTGCCAGTAGTATATCGGCAGGGGGCTGGGAGCAGTACTTC.

The gene calls are TRBV23-1 and TRBJ2-3, with 10 positions matching TRBD2. TRBV23-1 is an open reading frame, and its role is uncertain. The CDR3 spans 18 residues. The J segment lost 3 bases and the V segment lost 2 bases, leaving 11 bases of the junction unmatched. The chain's CDR3 is CASSQPSALAGPTDTQYF. CDR3 nucleotide sequence: TGCGCCAGCAGTCAACCCTCGGCACTAGCGGGGCCAACAGATACGCAGTATTTT.